This T cell receptor beta chain is from a study of T cells in Graves' hyperthyroidism and ophthalmopathy. RNA transcripts yielded amplified TCR beta CDR3 regions. The HTBI primer set drove a first-round RT-PCR of the TCR CDR3. TCRdb used MiXCR to reprocess the multiplex PCR reads, holding one entry per CDR3 protein. The top ten hold around 7% of the sample, which has 500,000 to 750,000 distinct CDR3 sequences, 12% to 15% seen once. Germline V gene lookup returns CDR1 SGHVS and CDR2 FQNEAQ. V lost 5 bases, J lost 2 bases, and 13 bases lay in between. CDR3 size: 14 residues. The receptor was derived from a woman in her late teens or twenties with Graves' ophthalmopathy. Sequencing was performed on blood. The chain employs TRBV7-8 and TRBJ2-7, with D maybe TRBD2 (5 bases). The CDR3 bases are TGTGCCAGCAGCCCGAGGGCAGCCGCCTACGAGCAGTACTTC. This sequence encodes CASSPRAAAYEQYF.